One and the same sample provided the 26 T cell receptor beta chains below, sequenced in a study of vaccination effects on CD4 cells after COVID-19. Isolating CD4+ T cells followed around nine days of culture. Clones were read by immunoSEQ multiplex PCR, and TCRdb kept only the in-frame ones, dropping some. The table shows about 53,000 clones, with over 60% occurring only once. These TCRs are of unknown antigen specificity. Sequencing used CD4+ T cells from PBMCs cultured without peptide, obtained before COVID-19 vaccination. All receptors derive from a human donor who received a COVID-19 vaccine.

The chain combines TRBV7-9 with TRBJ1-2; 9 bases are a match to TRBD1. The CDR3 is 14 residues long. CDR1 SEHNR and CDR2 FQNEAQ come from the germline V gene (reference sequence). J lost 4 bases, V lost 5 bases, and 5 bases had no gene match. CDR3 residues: CASSPRDRVYGYTF. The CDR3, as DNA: TGTGCCAGCAGCCCCAGGGACAGGGTCTATGGCTACACCTTC.

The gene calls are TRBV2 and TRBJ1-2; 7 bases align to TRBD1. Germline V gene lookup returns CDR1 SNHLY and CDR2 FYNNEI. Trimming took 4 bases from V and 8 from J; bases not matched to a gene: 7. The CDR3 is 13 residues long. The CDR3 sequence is CASSVQGVEGYTF. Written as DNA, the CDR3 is TGTGCCAGCAGTGTTCAGGGGGTGGAAGGCTACACCTTC.

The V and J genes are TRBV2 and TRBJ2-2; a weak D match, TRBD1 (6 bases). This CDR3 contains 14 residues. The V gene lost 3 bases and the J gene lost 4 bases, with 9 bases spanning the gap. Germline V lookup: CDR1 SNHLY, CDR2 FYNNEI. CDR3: CASSDTGSTGELFF. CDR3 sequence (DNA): TGTGCCAGCAGTGATACAGGGAGCACCGGGGAGCTGTTTTTT. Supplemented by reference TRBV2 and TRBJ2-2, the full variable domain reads EPEVTQTPSHQVTQMGQEVILRCVPISNHLYFYWYRQILGQKVEFLVSFYNNEISEKSEIFDDQFSVERPDGSNFTLKIRSTKLEDSAMYFCASSDTGSTGELFFGEGSRLTVL.

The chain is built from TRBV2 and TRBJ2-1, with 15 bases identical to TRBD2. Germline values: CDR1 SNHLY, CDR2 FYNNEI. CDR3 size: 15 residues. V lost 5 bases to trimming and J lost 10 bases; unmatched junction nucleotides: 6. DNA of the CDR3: TGTGCCAGCAGTAATGGACTAGCGGGGGGGCGAGAGCAGTTCTTC. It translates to CASSNGLAGGREQFF.

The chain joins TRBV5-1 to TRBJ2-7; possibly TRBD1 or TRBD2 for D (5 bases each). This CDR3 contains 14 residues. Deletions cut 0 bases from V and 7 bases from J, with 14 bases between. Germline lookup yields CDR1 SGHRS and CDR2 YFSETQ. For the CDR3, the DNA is TGCGCCAGCAGCTTGGGAATAGGGGACGAGGAGCAGTACGTC. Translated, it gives CASSLGIGDEEQYV.

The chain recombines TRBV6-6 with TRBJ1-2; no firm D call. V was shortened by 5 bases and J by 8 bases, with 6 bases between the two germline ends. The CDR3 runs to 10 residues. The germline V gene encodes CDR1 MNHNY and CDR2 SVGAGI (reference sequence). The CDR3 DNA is TGTGCCAGCAGTGCCAGGGGCTACACCTTC. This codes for CASSARGYTF.

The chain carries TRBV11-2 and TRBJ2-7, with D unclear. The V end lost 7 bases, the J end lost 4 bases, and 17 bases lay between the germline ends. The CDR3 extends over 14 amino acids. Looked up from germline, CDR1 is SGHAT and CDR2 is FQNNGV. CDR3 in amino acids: CASTPDLADYEQYV. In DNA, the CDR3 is TGTGCCAGCACCCCAGACTTGGCGGATTACGAGCAGTACGTC.

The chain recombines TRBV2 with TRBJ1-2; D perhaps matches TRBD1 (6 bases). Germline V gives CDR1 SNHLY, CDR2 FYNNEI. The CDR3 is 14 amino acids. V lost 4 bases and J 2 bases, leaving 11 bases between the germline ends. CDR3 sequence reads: CASSADSYNYGYTF. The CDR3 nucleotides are TGTGCCAGCAGTGCGGACAGCTACAACTATGGCTACACCTTC.

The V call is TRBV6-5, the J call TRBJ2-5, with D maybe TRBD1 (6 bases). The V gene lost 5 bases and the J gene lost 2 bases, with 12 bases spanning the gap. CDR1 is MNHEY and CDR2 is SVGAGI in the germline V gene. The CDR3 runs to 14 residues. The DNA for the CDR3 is TGTGCCAGCAGTACGAACAGGGTACAAGAGACCCAGTACTTC. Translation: CASSTNRVQETQYF.

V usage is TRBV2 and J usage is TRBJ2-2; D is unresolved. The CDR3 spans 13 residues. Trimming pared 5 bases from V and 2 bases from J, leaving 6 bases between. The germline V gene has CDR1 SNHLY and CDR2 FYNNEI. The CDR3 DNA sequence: TGTGCCAGCAGTAGATTAAACACCGGGGAGCTGTTTTTT. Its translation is CASSRLNTGELFF.

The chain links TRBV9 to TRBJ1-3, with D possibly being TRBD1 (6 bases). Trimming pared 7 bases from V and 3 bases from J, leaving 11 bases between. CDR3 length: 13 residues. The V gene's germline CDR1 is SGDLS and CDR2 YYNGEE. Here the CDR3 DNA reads TGTGCCAGCGGAGGGGGGTTTGGAAACACCATATATTTT. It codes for CASGGGFGNTIYF.

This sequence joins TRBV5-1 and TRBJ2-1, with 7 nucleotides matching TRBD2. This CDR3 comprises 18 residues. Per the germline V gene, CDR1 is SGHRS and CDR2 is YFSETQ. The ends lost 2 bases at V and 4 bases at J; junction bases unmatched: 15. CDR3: CASSFQGSTMGLYNEQFF. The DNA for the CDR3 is TGCGCCAGCAGCTTCCAGGGCTCCACGATGGGACTATACAATGAGCAGTTCTTC.

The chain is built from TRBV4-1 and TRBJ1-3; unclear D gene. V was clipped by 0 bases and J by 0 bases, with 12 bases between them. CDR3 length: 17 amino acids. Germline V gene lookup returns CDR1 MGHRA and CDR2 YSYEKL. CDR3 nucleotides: TGCGCCAGCAGCCAAGATAGACGTACAGACTCTGGAAACACCATATATTTT. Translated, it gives CASSQDRRTDSGNTIYF.

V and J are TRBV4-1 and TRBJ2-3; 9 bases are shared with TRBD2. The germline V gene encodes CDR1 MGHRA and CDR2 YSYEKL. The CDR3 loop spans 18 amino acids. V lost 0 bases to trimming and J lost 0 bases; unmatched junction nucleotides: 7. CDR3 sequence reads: CASSQDWALAGSTDTQYF. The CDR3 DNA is TGCGCCAGCAGCCAAGATTGGGCCCTAGCGGGGAGCACAGATACGCAGTATTTT.

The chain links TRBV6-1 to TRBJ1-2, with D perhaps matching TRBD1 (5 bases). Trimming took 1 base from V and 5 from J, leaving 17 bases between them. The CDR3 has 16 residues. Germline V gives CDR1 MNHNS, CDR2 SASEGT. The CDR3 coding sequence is TGTGCCAGCAGTGAAGGACGGGACTCCCGACGGTATGGCTACACCTTC. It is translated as CASSEGRDSRRYGYTF.

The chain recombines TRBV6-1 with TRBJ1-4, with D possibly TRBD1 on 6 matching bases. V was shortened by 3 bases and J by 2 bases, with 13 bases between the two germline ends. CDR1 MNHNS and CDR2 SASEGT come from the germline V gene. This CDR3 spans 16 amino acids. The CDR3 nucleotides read TGTGCCAGCAGTGACAGGGGTGGTTCTACTAATGAAAAACTGTTTTTT. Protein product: CASSDRGGSTNEKLFF.

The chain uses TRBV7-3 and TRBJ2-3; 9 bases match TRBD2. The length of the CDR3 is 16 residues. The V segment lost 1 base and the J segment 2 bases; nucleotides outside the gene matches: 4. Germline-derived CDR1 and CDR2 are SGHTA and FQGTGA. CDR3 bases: TGTGCCAGCAGCTTAAGGGCTAGCGGGATCACAGATACGCAGTATTTT. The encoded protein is CASSLRASGITDTQYF.

CDR3 sequence: CASADRVFFQPQHF. CDR3 bases: TGTGCCAGCGCAGACAGGGTCTTTTTTCAGCCCCAGCATTTT. The gene calls are TRBV6-5 and TRBJ1-5; 7 nucleotides match TRBD1. This CDR3 comprises 14 residues. In germline, CDR1 is MNHEY, CDR2 SVGAGI. Trimming removed 8 bases from V and 6 bases from J; junction bases left unmatched: 10.

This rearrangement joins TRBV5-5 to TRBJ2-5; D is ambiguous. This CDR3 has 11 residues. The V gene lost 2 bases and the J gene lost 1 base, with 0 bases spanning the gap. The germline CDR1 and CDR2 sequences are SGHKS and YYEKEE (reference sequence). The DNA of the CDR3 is TGTGCCAGCAGCTTCCAAGAGACCCAGTACTTC. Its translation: CASSFQETQYF.

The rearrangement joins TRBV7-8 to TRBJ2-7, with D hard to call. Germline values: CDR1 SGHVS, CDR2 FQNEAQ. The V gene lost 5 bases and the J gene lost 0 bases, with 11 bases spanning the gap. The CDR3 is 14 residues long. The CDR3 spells CASSPAGISYEQYV. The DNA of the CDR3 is TGTGCCAGCAGCCCCGCCGGCATCTCCTACGAGCAGTACGTC.

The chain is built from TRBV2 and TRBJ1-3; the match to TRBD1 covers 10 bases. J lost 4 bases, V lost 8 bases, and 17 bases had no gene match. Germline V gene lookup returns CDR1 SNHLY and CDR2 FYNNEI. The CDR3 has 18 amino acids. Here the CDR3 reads CASGGTGVSVSSGNTIYF. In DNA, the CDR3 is TGTGCCAGCGGGGGGACAGGGGTATCTGTCTCGTCAGGAAACACCATATATTTT. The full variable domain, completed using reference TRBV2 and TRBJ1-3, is EPEVTQTPSHQVTQMGQEVILRCVPISNHLYFYWYRQILGQKVEFLVSFYNNEISEKSEIFDDQFSVERPDGSNFTLKIRSTKLEDSAMYFCASGGTGVSVSSGNTIYFGEGSWLTVV.

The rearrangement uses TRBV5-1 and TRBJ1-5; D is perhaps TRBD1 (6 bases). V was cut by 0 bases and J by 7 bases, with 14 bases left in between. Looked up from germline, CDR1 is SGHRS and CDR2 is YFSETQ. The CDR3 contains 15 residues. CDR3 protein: CASSLVPGERQPQHF. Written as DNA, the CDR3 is TGCGCCAGCAGCTTGGTTCCAGGGGAGAGGCAGCCCCAGCATTTT. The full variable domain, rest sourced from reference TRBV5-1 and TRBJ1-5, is KAGVTQTPRYLIKTRGQQVTLSCSPISGHRSVSWYQQTPGQGLQFLFEYFSETQRNKGNFPGRFSGRQFSNSRSEMNVSTLELGDSALYLCASSLVPGERQPQHFGDGTRLSIL.

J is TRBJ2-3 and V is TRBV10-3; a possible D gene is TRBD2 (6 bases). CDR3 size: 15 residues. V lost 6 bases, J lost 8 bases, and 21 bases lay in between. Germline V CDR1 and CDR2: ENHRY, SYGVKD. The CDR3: CAISHGTLDGGTQYF. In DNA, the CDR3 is TGTGCCATCAGCCACGGGACTCTCGATGGAGGTACGCAGTATTTT.

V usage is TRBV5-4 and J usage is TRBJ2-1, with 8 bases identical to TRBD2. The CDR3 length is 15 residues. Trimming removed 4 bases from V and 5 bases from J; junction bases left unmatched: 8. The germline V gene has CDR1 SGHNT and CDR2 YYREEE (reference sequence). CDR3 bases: TGTGCCAGCAGCCTGACGGGGGGGGGAAACAATGAGCAGTTCTTC. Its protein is CASSLTGGGNNEQFF.

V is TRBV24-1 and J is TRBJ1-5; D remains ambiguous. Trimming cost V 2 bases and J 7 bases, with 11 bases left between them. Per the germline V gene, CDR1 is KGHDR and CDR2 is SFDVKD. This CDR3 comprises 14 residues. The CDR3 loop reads CATSDYREGQPQHF. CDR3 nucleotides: TGTGCCACCAGTGATTACCGGGAAGGGCAGCCCCAGCATTTT.

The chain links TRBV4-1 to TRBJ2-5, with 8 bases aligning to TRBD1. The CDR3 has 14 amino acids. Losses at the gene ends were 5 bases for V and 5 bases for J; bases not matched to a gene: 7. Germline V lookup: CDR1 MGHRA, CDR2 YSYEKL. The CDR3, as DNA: TGCGCCAGCAGCTTCGACCGGACAGGGGAGACCCAGTACTTC. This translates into CASSFDRTGETQYF.